This entry lists 25 T cell receptor beta chains sequenced from one sample in a study of long-term antiretroviral therapy in people with HIV. Assay version v3.0 of immunoSEQ was used, and it was run at survey level. Clones were sequenced by immunoSEQ multiplex PCR, and TCRdb holds only the in-frame ones, with some missing. The data contain tens of thousands of clones, 80% to 85% of them seen just once; the ten biggest clones take up 5% to 7%. Material: unsorted PBMCs, obtained 0.2 years after starting antiretroviral therapy. The receptors shown here come from a young woman with HIV.

The chain employs TRBV5-1 and TRBJ2-5; D is uncertain. CDR1 and CDR2 from the germline V gene are SGHRS and YFSETQ. The CDR3 extends over 15 amino acids. Trimming stripped 4 bases from V and 2 bases from J, with 15 bases between. CDR3 loop: CASSLLTAAQETQYF. For the CDR3, the DNA is TGCGCCAGCAGCCTACTAACAGCCGCTCAAGAGACCCAGTACTTC. The variable domain in full, with the rest retrieved from reference TRBV5-1 and TRBJ2-5, is KAGVTQTPRYLIKTRGQQVTLSCSPISGHRSVSWYQQTPGQGLQFLFEYFSETQRNKGNFPGRFSGRQFSNSRSEMNVSTLELGDSALYLCASSLLTAAQETQYFGPGTRLLVL.

The V and J genes are TRBV7-9 and TRBJ1-2; maybe TRBD1 (6 bases). The germline CDR1 and CDR2 sequences are SEHNR and FQNEAQ (reference sequence). Trimming stripped 1 base from V and 6 bases from J, with 15 bases between. This CDR3 comprises 15 residues. CDR3 DNA: TGTGCCAGCAGCTTAGGCCAGAACAGGGCCGATGGCTACACCTTC. Translated: CASSLGQNRADGYTF.

J is TRBJ2-1 and V is TRBV7-9, with D hard to call. Looked up from germline, CDR1 is SEHNR and CDR2 is FQNEAQ (reference sequence). The CDR3 is made up of 13 amino acids. Between the trimmed V and J ends, which lost 1 base and 4 bases, there was a span of 5 bases. CDR3 protein: CASSLDGYNEQFF. The DNA for the CDR3 is TGTGCCAGCAGCTTAGACGGTTACAATGAGCAGTTCTTC.

The rearrangement links TRBV5-8 to TRBJ1-5, with D perhaps matching TRBD1 (5 bases). V gave up 3 bases and J gave up 4 bases, with 17 bases separating them. Per the germline V gene, CDR1 is SGHTS and CDR2 is YDEGEE. There are 16 residues in the CDR3. The CDR3 bases are TGTGCCAGCAGCTCCGGACACTGGGAGGGGAATCAGCCCCAGCATTTT. Amino acid sequence: CASSSGHWEGNQPQHF.

This clone was observed a few times. V gene TRBV7-8 combines with J gene TRBJ2-7; a weak D match, TRBD1 (6 bases). Germline CDR1 and CDR2: SGHVS and FQNEAQ. Trimming removed 4 bases at V and 6 bases at J, with 16 bases between. The CDR3 covers 14 residues. The CDR3 DNA sequence: TGTGCCAGCAGCTCCCAGGTGAAAGGGGGCGAGCAGTACGTC. Protein sequence: CASSSQVKGGEQYV.

CDR3 coding DNA: TGTGCCAGCAGTCCCGAGACATGGCTAAACTATGGCTACACCTTC. Residues: CASSPETWLNYGYTF. The chain couples TRBV25-1 to TRBJ1-2; D is unclear. Germline CDR1 reads MGHDK; CDR2 reads SYGVNS. The CDR3 has 15 residues. The V gene lost 5 bases and the J gene lost 2 bases, with 15 bases spanning the gap.

The CDR3 DNA reads as TGTGCCAGCAGTTCCGGGGGCCACTATGGCTACACCTTC. Protein sequence: CASSSGGHYGYTF. The chain employs TRBV28 and TRBJ1-2; the D gene is possibly TRBD1 (6 bases). Trimming shortened V by 4 bases and J by 3 bases, and 9 bases separated the two germline ends. There are 13 residues in the CDR3. Per the germline V gene, CDR1 is MDHEN and CDR2 is SYDVKM.

The CDR3 sequence: CSVSGQGVSEQFF. The CDR3 region has the DNA TGCAGCGTCTCGGGACAGGGGGTGTCAGAGCAGTTCTTC. The chain carries TRBV29-1 and TRBJ2-1, with TRBD1 identical over 11 bases. CDR3 length equals 13 residues. Germline loops: CDR1 SQVTM, CDR2 ANQGSEA. Trimming cost V 6 bases and J 10 bases; bases outside gene matches: 8.

The chain employs TRBV11-2 and TRBJ1-2; D is ambiguous. This CDR3 contains 11 residues. Germline V CDR1 and CDR2: SGHAT, FQNNGV. Deletions cut 2 bases from V and 7 bases from J, with 5 bases between. Here the CDR3 DNA reads TGTGCCAGCAGCTTAAGATCTGGCTACACCTTC. Translation gives CASSLRSGYTF.

CDR3 residues: CASGLRGRDQPQHF. The CDR3 nucleotides are TGTGCTAGTGGTTTGAGGGGTCGCGATCAGCCCCAGCATTTT. The gene calls are TRBV12-5 and TRBJ1-5; TRBD1 is a possible D gene (5 bases). CDR1 is LGHNT and CDR2 is FRNRAP in the germline V gene. The length of the CDR3 is 14 residues. Trimming cost V 2 bases and J 5 bases, with 10 bases left between them.

The V and J genes are TRBV5-1 and TRBJ2-5, with D tentatively TRBD1 or TRBD2 (6 bases each). The CDR3 spans 15 residues. The ends were cut back, 4 bases at V and 1 base at J, with 14 bases in the middle. Germline values: CDR1 SGHRS, CDR2 YFSETQ. The CDR3 loop is CASSAQGGGQETQYF. CDR3 coding DNA: TGCGCCAGCAGCGCACAGGGAGGAGGCCAAGAGACCCAGTACTTC.

V is TRBV29-1 and J is TRBJ1-2, with D tentatively TRBD1 (6 bases). Per the germline V gene, CDR1 is SQVTM and CDR2 is ANQGSEA. Trimming cost V 7 bases and J 3 bases, with 15 bases left between them. The CDR3 sequence is 13 residues long. CDR3 residues: CSARTALDYGYTF. For the CDR3, the DNA is TGCAGCGCTAGGACAGCTTTAGACTATGGCTACACCTTC.

The CDR3 protein is CAISERTEAFF. CDR3 sequence (DNA): TGTGCCATCAGTGAGAGGACTGAAGCTTTCTTT. The chain has TRBV10-3 and TRBJ1-1; the D is unclear. Germline values: CDR1 ENHRY, CDR2 SYGVKD. V was shortened by 2 bases and J by 5 bases, with 3 bases between the two germline ends. This CDR3 has 11 amino acids.

V and J are TRBV11-2 and TRBJ2-3; D not certain. The CDR3 runs to 11 residues. Trimming stripped 5 bases from V and 5 bases from J, with 5 bases between. CDR1 and CDR2 from the germline V gene are SGHAT and FQNNGV. The CDR3 sequence: CASSPEDTQYF. Written as DNA, the CDR3 is TGTGCCAGCAGCCCCGAAGATACGCAGTATTTT.

The chain employs TRBV14 and TRBJ1-6; D gene ambiguous. V was trimmed by 4 bases and J by 7 bases, leaving 14 bases between them. CDR1 SGHDN and CDR2 FVKESK come from the germline V gene. The CDR3 length is 15 residues. CDR3 coding DNA: TGTGCCAGCAGCCTAGTCTTAGGACCAAATTCACCCCTCCACTTT. It is translated as CASSLVLGPNSPLHF.

V usage is TRBV30 and J usage is TRBJ1-1; D is uncertain. This CDR3 has 13 amino acids. Germline lookup yields CDR1 GTSNPN and CDR2 SVGIG (reference sequence). Trimming cost V 0 bases and J 1 base, with 6 bases left between them. DNA of the CDR3: TGTGCCTGGAGTGTGGGCGGGAACACTGAAGCTTTCTTT. It translates to CAWSVGGNTEAFF.

The J gene is TRBJ1-1, the V gene TRBV2; no clear D gene. This CDR3 is built from 14 residues. V was cut by 2 bases and J by 6 bases, with 13 bases left in between. CDR1 and CDR2 from the germline V gene are SNHLY and FYNNEI. The CDR3 spells CASSENWSVAEAFF. CDR3 bases: TGTGCCAGCAGTGAAAATTGGTCAGTAGCTGAAGCTTTCTTT. Complete variable domain (other parts from reference TRBV2 and TRBJ1-1): EPEVTQTPSHQVTQMGQEVILRCVPISNHLYFYWYRQILGQKVEFLVSFYNNEISEKSEIFDDQFSVERPDGSNFTLKIRSTKLEDSAMYFCASSENWSVAEAFFGQGTRLTVV.

The sample holds a few counts of this clone. The rearrangement joins TRBV6-5 to TRBJ2-7; D is uncertain. CDR1 is MNHEY and CDR2 is SVGAGI in the germline V gene. The CDR3 is 13 amino acids. V lost 0 bases, J lost 4 bases, and 7 bases lay in between. The CDR3 spells CASSYSTQYEQYF. The CDR3 DNA reads as TGTGCCAGCAGTTACTCGACACAGTACGAGCAGTACTTC.

The chain links TRBV6-5 to TRBJ1-2, with TRBD1 identical over 9 bases. V trimming: 5 bases; J trimming: 3 bases; junction bases outside the gene matches: 1. CDR3 size: 13 residues. From germline, CDR1 is MNHEY and CDR2 SVGAGI. Written as DNA, the CDR3 is TGTGCCAGCAGTGGGACAGGGCACTATGGCTACACCTTC. Translation: CASSGTGHYGYTF.

V and J are TRBV13 and TRBJ2-2; 10 bases line up with TRBD1. J lost 3 bases, V lost 4 bases, and 8 bases had no gene match. The CDR3 totals 17 residues. The germline CDR1 and CDR2 sequences are PRHDT and FYEKMQ (reference sequence). The CDR3 bases are TGTGCCAGCAGCTCATCCGACAGGGGGCGAGACACCGGGGAGCTGTTTTTT. Encoded protein: CASSSSDRGRDTGELFF.

The J gene is TRBJ1-1, the V gene TRBV19, with unresolved D. V lost 6 bases and J lost 1, with 9 bases in between. Germline CDR1 is LNHDA and CDR2 is SQIVND (reference sequence). This CDR3 is 13 amino acids long. CDR3: CASSLLKNTEAFF. CDR3 in DNA: TGTGCCAGTAGCCTGCTGAAGAACACTGAAGCTTTCTTT.

The chain uses TRBV7-9 and TRBJ1-1, with D perhaps TRBD1 (5 bases). Germline V lookup: CDR1 SEHNR, CDR2 FQNEAQ (reference sequence). The CDR3 sequence is 15 residues long. Trimming cost V 4 bases and J 1 base, with 13 bases left between them. This chain's CDR3 is CASSSPGPPNTEAFF. For the CDR3, the DNA is TGTGCCAGCAGCTCGCCGGGACCTCCGAACACTGAAGCTTTCTTT.

The chain recombines TRBV19 with TRBJ1-6, with a tentative D call TRBD1 (5 bases). This CDR3 comprises 14 residues. V was clipped by 2 bases and J by 7 bases, with 9 bases between them. The germline CDR1 and CDR2 sequences are LNHDA and SQIVND (reference sequence). The CDR3 region is CASSIRQSNSPLHF. The CDR3 coding sequence is TGTGCCAGTAGTATACGACAGAGCAATTCACCCCTCCACTTT.

The chain carries TRBV6-1 and TRBJ1-2; D gene ambiguous. Trimming removed 8 bases at V and 2 bases at J, with 12 bases between. CDR3 length equals 13 residues. The germline V gene has CDR1 MNHNS and CDR2 SASEGT. The CDR3 loop reads CASRNAANYGYTF. CDR3 in DNA: TGTGCCAGCCGAAATGCAGCGAACTATGGCTACACCTTC.

A few counts support this clone. The chain recombines TRBV6-1 with TRBJ2-7; 7 nucleotides align to TRBD1. Per the germline V gene, CDR1 is MNHNS and CDR2 is SASEGT. CDR3 length equals 15 residues. V was pared by 5 bases and J by 2 bases, with 9 bases of the junction left unmatched. CDR3: CASSQAGTATYEQYV. The CDR3 coding sequence is TGTGCCAGCAGTCAGGCCGGGACAGCTACCTACGAGCAGTACGTC.